The T cell receptor beta chain described here comes from a study of cytomegalovirus exposure and HLA in healthy donors. Study-level findings and limits: It was assumed in the presence/absence analyses that sequencing depth was roughly uniform across donors. Trimming of TCR beta V- and J-genes showed a link, identified in a later analysis, to a missense DCLRE1C variant. The productive fraction for most TCR beta V segments was about 90% or about 30% in an earlier analysis.

CDR1 is LNHDA, CDR2 SQIVND, per germline (reference sequence). V shed 6 bases, J shed 2 bases, and the junction held 4 bases outside the gene matches. The CDR3 runs to 13 residues. Use of 60 Vbeta and 13 Jbeta primers characterized the PCR. The protocol was immunoSEQ multiplex PCR, while the TCRdb copy is restricted to in-frame clones and leaves out a portion. The data contain some 60,000 clones, approximately 80% of them singletons. The table lists this clone with a few counts. Its antigen remains unknown. The sequence was obtained from a woman in her thirties or forties in good health and CMV-seronegative. This chain links TRBV19 with TRBJ2-7; 7 bases fit TRBD1. The sequenced sample was PBMCs. CDR3 loop: CASRDRATYEQYF. DNA of the CDR3: TGTGCCAGTAGAGACAGGGCAACCTACGAGCAGTACTTC. The whole variable domain, remainder taken from reference TRBV19 and TRBJ2-7, is DGGITQSPKYLFRKEGQNVTLSCEQNLNHDAMYWYRQDPGQGLRLIYYSQIVNDFQKGDIAEGYSVSREKKESFPLTVTSAQKNPTAFYLCASRDRATYEQYFGPGTRLTVT.